The 5 T cell receptor beta chains reported below all come from one sample, sequenced in a study of tissue T cells after allogeneic stem cell transplantation. Clones were read by immunoSEQ multiplex PCR, and TCRdb kept only the in-frame ones, dropping some. Counted here are approximately 5,500 clones, 49% occurring once; the ten biggest clones make up 10%. Stated time point: mouse harvest day 7 after allogeneic transplant. The graft held 10^6 splenic CD5+ T cells and 10^7 T-cell-depleted bone marrow cells. The sample taken for sequencing was gut tissue. All receptors derive from a female BALB/c mouse given C57BL/6 T cells with graft-versus-host disease after an allogeneic hematopoietic cell transplant.

This clone turned up a few times. Gene and germline names: mouse. The CDR3 end falls 1 residue outside the read, so it is completed with the germline J gene. This chain connects TRBV13-1 to TRBJ2-5; 8 bases are shared with TRBD1. The V and J ends lost 2 bases and 5 bases, in that order; junction bases with no gene match: 1. Germline V gene sequence: CDR1 NSHNY, CDR2 SYGAGN. This CDR3 is built from 13 residues. The part of the CDR3 DNA that was read is TGTGCCAGCAGTGACGACAGGGGAGACACCCAGTAC. Translating gives CASSDDRGDTQY. The entire CDR3 protein is CASSDDRGDTQYF.

This clone was seen only a few times. The germline and genes are mouse ones. Partial CDR3 DNA: TGTGCCAGCAGTCTCAGGGAACGCACAGAAGTCTTC. This gives the protein CASSLRERTEVF. The whole CDR3 sequence is CASSLRERTEVFF. The V and J genes are TRBV26 and TRBJ1-1; possibly TRBD1 for D (5 bases). Read coverage stops 1 residue before the CDR3 terminus; the germline J gene supplies the remainder. Trimming took 3 bases from V and 4 from J, leaving 9 bases between them. CDR1 and CDR2 from the germline V gene are KGHPV and FQNQEV (reference sequence). The CDR3 length is 13 residues.

This clone is classed as medium-sized. Germline and genes: mouse. From the germline J gene comes the end of the CDR3, since the read stops 1 residue before it. This chain links TRBV17 with TRBJ2-5; the D gene could be TRBD1 or TRBD2 (5 bases each). CDR3 length: 15 amino acids. CDR1 and CDR2 from the germline V gene are MNHDT and YYDKIL. V was pared by 0 bases and J by 2 bases, with 9 bases between. The CDR3 here is CASSRDSGGQDTQYF. CDR3 bases read: TGTGCTAGCAGTAGAGATAGCGGGGGCCAAGACACCCAGTAC.

On this clone itself: Gene names denote mouse genes. The observed sequence ends 1 residue before the CDR3 terminus, with the missing tail filled in from the germline J gene. The chain uses TRBV26 and TRBJ1-1, with TRBD1 matching 12 bases. From germline, CDR1 is KGHPV and CDR2 FQNQEV (reference sequence). The J segment lost 3 bases and the V segment lost 5 bases, leaving 1 base of the junction unmatched. CDR3 size: 14 residues. CDR3 protein: CASSWDRGHTEVFF. The CDR3 DNA, read in part, is TGTGCCAGCAGTTGGGACAGGGGGCACACAGAAGTCTTC.

About this clone itself: The gene symbols are mouse symbols. The read stops 1 residue short of the end of the CDR3; the missing end is completed from the germline J gene. V usage is TRBV2 and J usage is TRBJ1-6; D remains unclear. TRBJ1-6 is an ORF, and what it does is uncertain. V was pared by 0 bases and J by 2 bases, with 8 bases between. The CDR3 contains 16 residues. In germline, CDR1 is LGHNA, CDR2 YSYQKL. Partial CDR3 DNA: TGTGCCAGCAGCCAAGAAGAGGGCCCCTATAATTCGCCCCTCTAC. Amino acid sequence: CASSQEEGPYNSPLY. The whole CDR3 region reads CASSQEEGPYNSPLYF.